This passage covers 8 T cell receptor beta chains from one sample sequenced in a study of blood T cell repertoires in COVID-19 (dated by TCRdb to 2019 to 2021). Library preparation employed the immunoSEQ multiplex PCR assay. Entries here come from immuneACCESS through TCRdb and include only in-frame sequences with V and J called. Some clones fail to appear in such tables; in the studies checked, an unresolved V gene covers under half of the shortfall, and the cause of the remainder is unknown. For this sample the table gives about 250,000 clones, of which roughly four fifths were detected only once. Jointly, the top ten make up approximately 4.8% of the sample. The sequenced sample consisted of peripheral blood. The origin of the receptors is an older woman with acute or convalescent COVID-19.

In its sample, this clone was seen a few times. Written as DNA, the CDR3 is TGCGCCAGCAGTGAGTCGACTAGCGGGACCCGCACAGATACGCAGTATTTT. It specifies CASSESTSGTRTDTQYF. V and J are TRBV10-2 and TRBJ2-3, with 11 bases identical to TRBD2. The germline V gene encodes CDR1 WSHSY and CDR2 SAAADI. This CDR3 is 17 amino acids long. J was trimmed by 1 base and V by 0 bases; bases with no gene match: 3.

The sample holds a few counts of this clone. The chain couples TRBV2 to TRBJ1-1; 8 bases agree with TRBD1. V lost 11 bases, J lost 3 bases, and 14 bases stayed unmatched. CDR1 SNHLY and CDR2 FYNNEI come from the germline V gene. The CDR3 sequence is 15 residues long. CDR3 sequence (DNA): TGTGCCGGGGGGGGACAGGCCTCAGGGGACACTGAAGCTTTCTTT. This gives the protein CAGGGQASGDTEAFF.

The sample holds a few counts of this clone. The chain has TRBV3-1 (or the pseudogene TRBV3-2) and TRBJ1-6; D is possibly TRBD1 (6 bases). Germline CDR1 LGHDT, CDR2 YNNKEL (reference sequence). Trimming left V 4 bases short and J 6 bases short, with 13 bases between. CDR3 size: 15 residues. The CDR3 bases are TGTGCCAGCAGCCGGACAGACAGCTCTAATTCACCCCTCCACTTT. Amino acids: CASSRTDSSNSPLHF.

The chain employs TRBV6-6 and TRBJ1-2, with 9 bases fitting TRBD1. Germline V lookup: CDR1 MNHNY, CDR2 SVGAGI (reference sequence). V gave up 6 bases and J gave up 5 bases; unmatched junction bases: 4. The CDR3 totals 13 residues. CDR3 amino acids: CASSLDRGYGYTF. CDR3 nucleotides: TGTGCCAGCAGCCTGGACAGGGGTTATGGCTACACCTTC.

This sequence joins TRBV5-1 and TRBJ2-3, with D tentatively TRBD2 (5 bases). CDR3 length equals 15 residues. Trimming removed 4 bases at V and 3 bases at J, with 15 bases between. Per the germline V gene, CDR1 is SGHRS and CDR2 is YFSETQ. CDR3 protein: CASSPPTGETDTQYF. CDR3 DNA sequence: TGCGCCAGCAGCCCCCCGACCGGGGAGACAGATACGCAGTATTTT.

This chain links TRBV5-1 with TRBJ1-5; 11 positions match TRBD1. The V segment lost 4 bases and the J segment 7 bases; nucleotides outside the gene matches: 7. This CDR3 is 15 amino acids long. Germline V gene data show CDR1 as SGHRS and CDR2 as YFSETQ. CDR3 in amino acids: CASSPGQGARQPQHF. The CDR3 nucleotides are TGCGCCAGCAGCCCCGGACAGGGGGCAAGACAGCCCCAGCATTTT. Full variable domain (missing parts from reference TRBV5-1 and TRBJ1-5): KAGVTQTPRYLIKTRGQQVTLSCSPISGHRSVSWYQQTPGQGLQFLFEYFSETQRNKGNFPGRFSGRQFSNSRSEMNVSTLELGDSALYLCASSPGQGARQPQHFGDGTRLSIL.

This chain connects TRBV19 to TRBJ2-3; TRBD2 agrees at 10 bases. This CDR3 region has 20 residues. Germline CDR1 is LNHDA and CDR2 is SQIVND (reference sequence). V was pared by 5 bases and J by 1 base, with 18 bases of the junction left unmatched. Written as DNA, the CDR3 is TGTGCCAGTAGTCACCAAATCGTCCAGCGGGGGGGCAGGCGCACAGATACGCAGTATTTT. Translating it yields CASSHQIVQRGGRRTDTQYF.

The chain is built from TRBV7-2 and TRBJ1-1; the D is unclear. The CDR3 is made up of 13 amino acids. V gave up 7 bases and J gave up 5 bases, with 14 bases separating them. CDR1 is SGHTA, CDR2 FQGNSA, per germline. CDR3 bases: TGTGCCAGCACCGAACAGAGAGGGACTGAAGCTTTCTTT. Residues: CASTEQRGTEAFF.